This TCR beta chain was sequenced for a study of blood T cell repertoires in COVID-19. Background on the study: Samples of COVID-19 (acute and convalescent) were obtained from the United States, Italy and Spain. Sources were T cells, B-cell-depleted T cells, or PBMCs; the material itself was cDNA or gDNA.

Authors' data handling: Cell counts per sample came from amplifying reference gene primers. Only in-frame clones appear in the TCRdb table, and some are missing; sequencing was by immunoSEQ multiplex PCR. For V, J and clone size, that table is used; D and trimming come from the DNA. Of roughly 60,000 clones listed, approximately 86% are singletons. The specimen was peripheral blood. This receptor was obtained from a man aged 65 to 85 with acute or convalescent COVID-19.

The CDR3 sequence: CASSPADGRDTGELFF. CDR3 nucleotide sequence: TGTGCCAGCAGCCCTGCTGACGGGAGGGACACCGGGGAGCTGTTTTTT. V gene TRBV3-1 (or the pseudogene TRBV3-2) combines with J gene TRBJ2-2, with 8 bases matching TRBD2. The CDR3 has 16 residues. The ends lost 4 bases at V and 3 bases at J; junction bases unmatched: 7. CDR1 LGHDT and CDR2 YNNKEL come from the germline V gene (reference sequence).